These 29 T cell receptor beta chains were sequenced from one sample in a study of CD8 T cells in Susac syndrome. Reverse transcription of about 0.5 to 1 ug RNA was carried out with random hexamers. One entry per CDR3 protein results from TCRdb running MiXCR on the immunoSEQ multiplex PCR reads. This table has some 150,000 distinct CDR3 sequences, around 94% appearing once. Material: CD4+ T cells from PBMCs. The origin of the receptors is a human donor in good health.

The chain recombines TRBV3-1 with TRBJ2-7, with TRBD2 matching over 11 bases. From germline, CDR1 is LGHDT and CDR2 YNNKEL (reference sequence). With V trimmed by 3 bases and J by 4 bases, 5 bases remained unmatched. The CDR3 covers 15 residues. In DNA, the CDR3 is TGTGCCAGCAGCCACACTAGCGGGAGAGAGTACGAGCAGTACTTC. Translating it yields CASSHTSGREYEQYF.

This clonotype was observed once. The CDR3, as DNA: TGTGCCATCAGTGAGTCGGGTTGGCAAAAAACCGGGGAGCTGTTTTTT. Amino acid sequence: CAISESGWQKTGELFF. The chain combines TRBV10-3 with TRBJ2-2, with D unresolved. V lost 0 bases and J 5 bases, leaving 13 bases between the germline ends. In germline, CDR1 is ENHRY, CDR2 SYGVKD. This CDR3 contains 16 residues.

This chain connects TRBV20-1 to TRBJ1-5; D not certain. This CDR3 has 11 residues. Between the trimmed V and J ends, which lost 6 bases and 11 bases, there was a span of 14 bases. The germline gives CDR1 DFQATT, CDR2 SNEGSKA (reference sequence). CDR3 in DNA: TGCAGTGCAAGATCCGGGAGGGCCCAGCATTTT. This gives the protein CSARSGRAQHF.

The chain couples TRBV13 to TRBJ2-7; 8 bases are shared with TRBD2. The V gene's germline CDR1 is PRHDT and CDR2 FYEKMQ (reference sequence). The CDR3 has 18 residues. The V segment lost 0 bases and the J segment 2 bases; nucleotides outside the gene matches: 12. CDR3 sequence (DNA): TGTGCCAGCAGCTTAGGCCGTGCCCTTGGACTAGCAGCCTACGAGCAGTACTTC. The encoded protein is CASSLGRALGLAAYEQYF.

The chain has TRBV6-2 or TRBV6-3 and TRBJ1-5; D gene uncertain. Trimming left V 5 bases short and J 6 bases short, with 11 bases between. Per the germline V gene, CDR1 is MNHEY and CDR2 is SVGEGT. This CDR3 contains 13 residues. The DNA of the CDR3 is TGTGCCAGCAGTAGCTGGAAAGGTCAGCCCCAGCATTTT. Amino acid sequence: CASSSWKGQPQHF.

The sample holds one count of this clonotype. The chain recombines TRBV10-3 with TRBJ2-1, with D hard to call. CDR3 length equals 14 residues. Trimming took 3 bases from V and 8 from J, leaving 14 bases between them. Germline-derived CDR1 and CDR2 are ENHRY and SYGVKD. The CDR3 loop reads CAISDPPQSDEQFF. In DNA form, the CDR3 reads TGTGCCATCAGTGACCCCCCTCAGTCCGATGAGCAGTTCTTC.

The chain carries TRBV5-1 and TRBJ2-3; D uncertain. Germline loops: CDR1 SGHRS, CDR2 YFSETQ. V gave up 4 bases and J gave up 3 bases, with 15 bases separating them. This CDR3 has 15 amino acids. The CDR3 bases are TGCGCCAGCAGCCCCGGAACCATCGGGACAGATACGCAGTATTTT. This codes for CASSPGTIGTDTQYF.

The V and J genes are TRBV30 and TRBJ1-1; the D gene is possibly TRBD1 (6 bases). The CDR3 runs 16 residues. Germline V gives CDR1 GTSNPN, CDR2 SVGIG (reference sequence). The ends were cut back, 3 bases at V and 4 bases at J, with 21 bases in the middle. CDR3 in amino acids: CAWSTGTPFEGTEAFF. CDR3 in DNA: TGTGCCTGGAGCACCGGGACACCTTTCGAGGGCACTGAAGCTTTCTTT.

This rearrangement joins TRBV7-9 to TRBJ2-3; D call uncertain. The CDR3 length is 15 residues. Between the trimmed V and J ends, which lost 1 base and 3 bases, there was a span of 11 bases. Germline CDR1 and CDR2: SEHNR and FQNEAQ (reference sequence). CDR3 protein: CASSLGWATTDTQYF. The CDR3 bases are TGTGCCAGCAGCTTAGGTTGGGCAACGACAGATACGCAGTATTTT.

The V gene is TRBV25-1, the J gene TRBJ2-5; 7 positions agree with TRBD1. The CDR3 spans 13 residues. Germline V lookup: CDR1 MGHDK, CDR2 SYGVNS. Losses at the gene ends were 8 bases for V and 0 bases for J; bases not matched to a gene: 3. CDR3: CASSTGNQETQYF. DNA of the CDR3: TGTGCCAGCTCGACAGGGAACCAAGAGACCCAGTACTTC.

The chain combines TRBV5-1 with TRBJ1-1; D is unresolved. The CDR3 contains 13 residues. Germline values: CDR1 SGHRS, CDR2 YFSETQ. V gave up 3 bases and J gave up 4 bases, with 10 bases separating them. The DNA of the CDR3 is TGCGCCAGCAGCTCCCTAGGGAGCACTGAAGCTTTCTTT. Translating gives CASSSLGSTEAFF.

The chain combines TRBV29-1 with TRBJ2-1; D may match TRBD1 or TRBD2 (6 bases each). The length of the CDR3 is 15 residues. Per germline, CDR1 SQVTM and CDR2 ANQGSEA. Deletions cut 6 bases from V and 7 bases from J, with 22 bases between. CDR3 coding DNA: TGCAGCGTCCCCCTCACGGGAATAGGGGGGAATGAGCAGTTCTTC. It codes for CSVPLTGIGGNEQFF.

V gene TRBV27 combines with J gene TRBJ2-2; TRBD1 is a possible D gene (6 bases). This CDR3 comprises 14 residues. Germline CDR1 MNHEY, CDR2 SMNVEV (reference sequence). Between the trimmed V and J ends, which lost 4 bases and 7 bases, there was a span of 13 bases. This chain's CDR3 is CASSSTQGSGELFF. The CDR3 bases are TGTGCCAGCAGTTCAACTCAGGGGAGCGGGGAGCTGTTTTTT.

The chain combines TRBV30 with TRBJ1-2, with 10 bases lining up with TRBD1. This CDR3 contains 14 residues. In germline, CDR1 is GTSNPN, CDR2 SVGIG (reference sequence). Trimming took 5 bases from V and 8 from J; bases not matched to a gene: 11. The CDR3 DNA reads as TGTGCCTGGGGGATGACAGGGGGCGCAGGGGGCTACACCTTC. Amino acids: CAWGMTGGAGGYTF.

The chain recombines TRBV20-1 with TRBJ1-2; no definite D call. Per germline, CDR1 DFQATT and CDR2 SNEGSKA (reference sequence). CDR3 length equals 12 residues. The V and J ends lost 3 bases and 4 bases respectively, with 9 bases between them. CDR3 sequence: CSASDIRYGYTF. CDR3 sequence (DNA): TGCAGTGCTAGTGACATCCGCTATGGCTACACCTTC.

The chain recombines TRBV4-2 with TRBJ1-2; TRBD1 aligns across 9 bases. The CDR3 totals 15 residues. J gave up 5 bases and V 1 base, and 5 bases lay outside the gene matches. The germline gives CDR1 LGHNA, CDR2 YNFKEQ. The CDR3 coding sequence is TGTGCCAGCAGCCAAGGTGTGGGACAGGGATATGGCTACACCTTC. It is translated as CASSQGVGQGYGYTF.

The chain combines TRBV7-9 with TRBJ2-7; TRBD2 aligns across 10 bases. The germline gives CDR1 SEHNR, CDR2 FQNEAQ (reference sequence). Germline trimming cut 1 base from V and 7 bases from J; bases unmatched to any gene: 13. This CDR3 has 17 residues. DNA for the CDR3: TGTGCCAGCAGCTTAGAGTCTAGCGGGAGAACAAGGAAAGAGCAGTACTTC. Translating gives CASSLESSGRTRKEQYF.

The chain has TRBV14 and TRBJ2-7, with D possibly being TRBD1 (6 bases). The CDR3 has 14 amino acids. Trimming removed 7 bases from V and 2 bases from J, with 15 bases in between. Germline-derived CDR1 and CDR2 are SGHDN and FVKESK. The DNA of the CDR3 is TGTGCCAGCAATAGGGGGACGACTGCCTACGAGCAGTACTTC. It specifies CASNRGTTAYEQYF.

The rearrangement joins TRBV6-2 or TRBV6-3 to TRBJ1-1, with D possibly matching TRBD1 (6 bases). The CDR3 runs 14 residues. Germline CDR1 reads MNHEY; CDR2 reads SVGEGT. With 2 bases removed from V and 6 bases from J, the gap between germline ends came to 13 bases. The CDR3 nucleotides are TGTGCCAGCAGTTACCCCCAGGGGAAGGCTGAAGCTTTCTTT. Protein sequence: CASSYPQGKAEAFF.

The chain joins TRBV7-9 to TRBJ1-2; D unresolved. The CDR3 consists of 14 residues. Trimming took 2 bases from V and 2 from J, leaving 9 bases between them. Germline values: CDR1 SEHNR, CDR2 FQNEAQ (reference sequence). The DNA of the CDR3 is TGTGCCAGCAGCTTAACCGCTTTCAACTATGGCTACACCTTC. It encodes CASSLTAFNYGYTF. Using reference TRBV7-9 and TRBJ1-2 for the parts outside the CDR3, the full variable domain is DTGVSQNPRHKITKRGQNVTFRCDPISEHNRLYWYRQTLGQGPEFLTYFQNEAQLEKSRLLSDRFSAERPKGSFSTLEIQRTEQGDSAMYLCASSLTAFNYGYTFGSGTRLTVV.

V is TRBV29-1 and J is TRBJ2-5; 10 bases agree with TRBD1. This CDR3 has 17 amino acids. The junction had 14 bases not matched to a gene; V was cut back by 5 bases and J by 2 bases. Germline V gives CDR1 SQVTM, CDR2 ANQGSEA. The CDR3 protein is CSVPGQGTGRVQETQYF. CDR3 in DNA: TGCAGCGTTCCGGGACAGGGGACGGGACGGGTACAAGAGACCCAGTACTTC. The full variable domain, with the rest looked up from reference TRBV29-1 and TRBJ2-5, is SAVISQKPSRDICQRGTSLTIQCQVDSQVTMMFWYRQQPGQSLTLIATANQGSEATYESGFVIDKFPISRPNLTFSTLTVSNMSPEDSSIYLCSVPGQGTGRVQETQYFGPGTRLLVL.

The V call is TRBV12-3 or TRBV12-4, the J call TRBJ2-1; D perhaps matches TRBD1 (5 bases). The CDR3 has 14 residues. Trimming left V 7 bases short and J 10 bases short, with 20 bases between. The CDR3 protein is CASNFRGIKGEQFF. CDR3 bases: TGTGCCAGCAATTTCCGTGGCATCAAGGGGGAGCAGTTCTTC.

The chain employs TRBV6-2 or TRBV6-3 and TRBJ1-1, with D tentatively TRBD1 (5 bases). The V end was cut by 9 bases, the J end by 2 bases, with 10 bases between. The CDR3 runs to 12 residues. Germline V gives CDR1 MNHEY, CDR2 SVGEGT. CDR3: CASIDSNTEAFF. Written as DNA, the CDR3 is TGTGCCAGTATAGACAGTAACACTGAAGCTTTCTTT.

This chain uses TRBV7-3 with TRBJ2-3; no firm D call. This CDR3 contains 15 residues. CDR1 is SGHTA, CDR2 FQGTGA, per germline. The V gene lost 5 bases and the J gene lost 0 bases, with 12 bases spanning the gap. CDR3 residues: CASSRGGSSTDTQYF. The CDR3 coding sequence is TGTGCCAGCAGCCGTGGCGGCTCTAGCACAGATACGCAGTATTTT.

This chain's CDR3 is CASSRPDRVYNEQFF. Written as DNA, the CDR3 is TGTGCCAGCAGTCGCCCAGACAGGGTCTACAATGAGCAGTTCTTC. This chain connects TRBV5-4 to TRBJ2-1, with 7 bases fitting TRBD1. The germline gives CDR1 SGHNT, CDR2 YYREEE (reference sequence). J lost 3 bases, V lost 5 bases, and 8 bases had no gene match. CDR3 size: 15 residues. The entire variable domain, with the rest obtained from reference TRBV5-4 and TRBJ2-1, is as follows: ETGVTQSPTHLIKTRGQQVTLRCSSQSGHNTVSWYQQALGQGPQFIFQYYREEENGRGNFPPRFSGLQFPNYSSELNVNALELDDSALYLCASSRPDRVYNEQFFGPGTRLTVL.

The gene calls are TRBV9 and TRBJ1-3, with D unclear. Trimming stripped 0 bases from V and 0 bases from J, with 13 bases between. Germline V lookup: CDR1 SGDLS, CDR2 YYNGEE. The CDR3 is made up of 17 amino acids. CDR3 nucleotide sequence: TGTGCCAGCAGCGTAGCCACGACGGCCATCTCTGGAAACACCATATATTTT. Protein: CASSVATTAISGNTIYF.

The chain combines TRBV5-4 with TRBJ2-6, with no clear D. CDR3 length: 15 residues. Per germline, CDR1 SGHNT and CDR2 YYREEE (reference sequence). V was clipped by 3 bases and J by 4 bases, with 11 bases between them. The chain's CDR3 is CASSSPPTGANVLTF. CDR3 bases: TGTGCCAGCAGCTCTCCGCCTACCGGGGCCAACGTCCTGACTTTC.

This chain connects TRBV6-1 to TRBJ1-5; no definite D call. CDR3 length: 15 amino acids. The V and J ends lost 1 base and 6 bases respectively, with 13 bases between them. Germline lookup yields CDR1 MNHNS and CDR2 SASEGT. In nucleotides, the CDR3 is TGTGCCAGCAGTGAAGGGACTTCCATTGGTCAGCCCCAGCATTTT. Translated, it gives CASSEGTSIGQPQHF.

The CDR3 reads CASSGEPGLATYNEQFF. DNA of the CDR3: TGTGCCAGCAGTGGGGAACCGGGACTAGCGACCTACAATGAGCAGTTCTTC. The rearrangement uses TRBV28 and TRBJ2-1; 10 nucleotides line up with TRBD2. The CDR3 contains 17 residues. V shed 5 bases, J shed 2 bases, and the junction held 9 bases outside the gene matches. Germline V CDR1 and CDR2: MDHEN, SYDVKM.